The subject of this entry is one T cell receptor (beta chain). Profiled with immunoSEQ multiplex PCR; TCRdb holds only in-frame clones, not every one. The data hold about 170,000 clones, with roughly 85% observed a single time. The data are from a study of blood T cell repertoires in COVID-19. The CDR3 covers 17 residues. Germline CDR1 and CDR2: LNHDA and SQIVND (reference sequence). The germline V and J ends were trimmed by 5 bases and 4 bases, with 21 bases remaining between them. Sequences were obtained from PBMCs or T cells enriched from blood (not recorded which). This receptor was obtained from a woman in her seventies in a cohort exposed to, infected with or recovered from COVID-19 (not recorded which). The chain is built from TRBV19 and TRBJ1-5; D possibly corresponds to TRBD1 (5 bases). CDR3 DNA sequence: TGTGCCAGTAGTTCACCCGGGACTTCAGGTAAAAATCAGCCCCAGCATTTT. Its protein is CASSSPGTSGKNQPQHF.